This TCR beta chain was retrieved from a study of cytomegalovirus exposure and HLA in healthy donors. The PCR ran on 60 Vbeta and 13 Jbeta primers. Profiled with immunoSEQ multiplex PCR; TCRdb holds only in-frame clones, not every one. The sample lists about 150,000 clones; 82% were seen once. CDR3 length: 14 amino acids. CDR1 is SGHDT, CDR2 YYEEEE, per germline. V was trimmed by 3 bases and J by 6 bases, leaving 10 bases between them. The receptor comes from a woman aged 50 to 60 in good health and CMV-seropositive. Sequencing was done on a sample of PBMCs. The rearrangement links TRBV5-6 to TRBJ1-6; unclear D gene. CDR3 nucleotides: TGTGCCAGCAGCTCGACCCGGGGTAATTCACCCCTCCACTTT. Its translation: CASSSTRGNSPLHF.